The 13 T cell receptor beta chains below all came from one sample that was sequenced in a study of blood T cell repertoires in COVID-19. TCRdb's copy holds only in-frame clones and misses some; the assay was immunoSEQ multiplex PCR. The data show 140,000 to 150,000 clones, about 77% seen once. Sequencing used peripheral blood. These receptors were collected from a man aged 60 to 69 with acute or convalescent COVID-19.

This clone has a handful of counts. J is TRBJ2-7 and V is TRBV20-1; a possible D gene is TRBD2 (5 bases). Per germline, CDR1 DFQATT and CDR2 SNEGSKA (reference sequence). The CDR3 is 13 residues long. V was shortened by 3 bases and J by 1 base, with 10 bases between the two germline ends. This CDR3 is CSASSGKSYEQYF. The CDR3 nucleotides read TGCAGTGCTAGTTCGGGGAAATCCTACGAGCAGTACTTC.

This chain joins TRBV5-1 and TRBJ2-5; the match to TRBD1 covers 9 bases. The CDR3 has 14 amino acids. Per the germline V gene, CDR1 is SGHRS and CDR2 is YFSETQ. V shed 0 bases and J 5 bases; nucleotides not matched to a gene: 2. The CDR3 loop is CASSLVGTGETQYF. In DNA form, the CDR3 reads TGCGCCAGCAGCTTGGTAGGGACAGGGGAGACCCAGTACTTC.

This clone was seen a handful of times. V gene TRBV5-5 combines with J gene TRBJ2-1, with 9 bases that match TRBD1. V lost 5 bases, J lost 4 bases, and 4 bases stayed unmatched. Looked up from germline, CDR1 is SGHKS and CDR2 is YYEKEE (reference sequence). CDR3 length: 14 residues. The DNA of the CDR3 is TGTGCCAGCAGGTGGGGACAGGGATACAATGAGCAGTTCTTC. Translation gives CASRWGQGYNEQFF.

The chain joins TRBV19 to TRBJ2-3, with TRBD2 identical over 10 bases. Unmatched junction bases numbered 8, after V lost 5 bases and J lost 3 bases. The germline CDR1 and CDR2 sequences are LNHDA and SQIVND (reference sequence). The CDR3 runs 16 residues. The CDR3 nucleotides read TGTGCCAGTAGTCTAGGATTAGCGGGAGGTACAGATACGCAGTATTTT. It specifies CASSLGLAGGTDTQYF.

The rearrangement uses TRBV29-1 and TRBJ2-2, with D tentatively TRBD1 (5 bases). The CDR3 has 14 amino acids. CDR1 is SQVTM and CDR2 is ANQGSEA in the germline V gene. The V end was cut by 7 bases, the J end by 1 base, with 13 bases between. CDR3 region: CSAVRAGNTGELFF. DNA for the CDR3: TGCAGCGCCGTCAGGGCAGGGAACACCGGGGAGCTGTTTTTT.

In this sample, this clone turned up a few times. This chain uses TRBV28 with TRBJ1-5; perhaps TRBD1 as D (5 bases). CDR3 length: 15 amino acids. CDR1 and CDR2 from the germline V gene are MDHEN and SYDVKM. The V gene lost 6 bases and the J gene lost 7 bases, with 19 bases spanning the gap. CDR3 sequence (DNA): TGTGCCAGCAGACCGCGGGGAGGGACTGGCCAGCCCCAGCATTTT. This translates into CASRPRGGTGQPQHF.

The count of this clone is one. The chain employs TRBV7-8 and TRBJ2-2, with D possibly TRBD1 on 5 matching bases. V lost 5 bases to trimming and J lost 2 bases, with 15 bases between them. The CDR3 has 16 residues. Germline V lookup: CDR1 SGHVS, CDR2 FQNEAQ. CDR3 loop: CASSPRAQGNTGELFF. The CDR3 coding sequence is TGTGCCAGCAGCCCTAGGGCCCAGGGAAACACCGGGGAGCTGTTTTTT.

The chain has TRBV7-2 and TRBJ2-3; D is uncertain. Trimming removed 4 bases from V and 3 bases from J, with 8 bases in between. The length of the CDR3 is 13 residues. CDR1 SGHTA and CDR2 FQGNSA come from the germline V gene. The CDR3 sequence is CASSSEQTDTQYF. DNA of the CDR3: TGTGCCAGCAGCTCAGAACAAACAGATACGCAGTATTTT.

This clone came up once. The chain recombines TRBV7-2 with TRBJ2-5, with 9 bases matching TRBD1. CDR1 SGHTA and CDR2 FQGNSA come from the germline V gene. This CDR3 comprises 16 residues. Trimming took 5 bases from V and 5 from J; bases not matched to a gene: 12. CDR3 residues: CASSLTTGGARETQYF. As DNA, the CDR3 is TGTGCCAGCAGCCTCACCACAGGGGGCGCGAGGGAGACCCAGTACTTC.

This clone was counted ten times or more. The V and J genes are TRBV28 and TRBJ1-6; 9 nucleotides line up with TRBD1. Trimming cost V 7 bases and J 5 bases; bases outside gene matches: 3. This CDR3 is built from 14 residues. Germline V lookup: CDR1 MDHEN, CDR2 SYDVKM. The CDR3 DNA reads as TGTGCCAGCACGGGACAGGGCAATAATTCACCCCTCCACTTT. This codes for CASTGQGNNSPLHF.

This clone was picked up a small number of times. This sequence joins TRBV5-4 and TRBJ2-7, with TRBD2 matching over 8 bases. This CDR3 is built from 14 residues. Germline-derived CDR1 and CDR2 are SGHNT and YYREEE (reference sequence). Unmatched junction bases numbered 6, after V lost 0 bases and J lost 7 bases. CDR3 protein: CASSLAAGGREQYF. The DNA of the CDR3 is TGTGCCAGCAGCTTGGCGGCGGGGGGCAGGGAGCAGTACTTC.

The table lists this clone with a few counts. V and J are TRBV2 and TRBJ1-5; no firm D call. V dropped 1 base and J dropped 3 bases, with 10 bases sitting between them. Germline-derived CDR1 and CDR2 are SNHLY and FYNNEI. This CDR3 spans 15 amino acids. DNA of the CDR3: TGTGCCAGCAGTGAAGGTAGACAATTCAATCAGCCCCAGCATTTT. This encodes CASSEGRQFNQPQHF.

The DNA of the CDR3 is TGTGCCAGCAGCCAAGACGGGACTAGGTACAATGAGCAGTTCTTC. Its protein is CASSQDGTRYNEQFF. This chain connects TRBV14 to TRBJ2-1; TRBD2 aligns across 8 bases. This CDR3 is built from 15 residues. J was trimmed by 4 bases and V by 0 bases; bases with no gene match: 2. The germline V gene has CDR1 SGHDN and CDR2 FVKESK.